The present entry profiles one TCR beta chain with its context. Which antigen it targets is not known. Per-base qualities were not stored, and no clone one base away is much larger. Library preparation was by the immunoSEQ multiplex PCR assay. On the authors' methods: A statistical classification framework was built to diagnose cytomegalovirus status from the catalog of TCR beta chain sequences. This immuneACCESS table, as held by TCRdb, lists in-frame sequences with V and J called but not all clones. Of the missing ones, under half trace to an unresolved V gene in checked studies; the others have no known cause. The V and J calls and clone size come from that table; D and trimming were worked out from the DNA. The sample table lists 150,000 to 200,000 clones, 85% of them with a count of one. About 17% of the sample rests with the top ten. Donors formed part of the validation cohort, which comprised 120 subjects and was distinct from the first cohort of 666 subjects.

The data are from a study of cytomegalovirus exposure and HLA in healthy donors (dated by TCRdb to 2016 to 2017). General notes on the study: According to a later analysis, one platform produced both the roughly 110 validation repertoires and the roughly 640 repertoires of the first cohort. The study aimed to test whether signatures of past pathogen exposure could be identified by cataloging public T cell receptors. Along with the approximately 620-subject first cohort, a separate validation cohort of over 90 different subjects was used. High-throughput TCR immunosequencing, statistical association of individual TCRs with disease status, and machine learning were combined to predict cytomegalovirus infection status. The paper as a whole reports these results and caveats: According to the authors, the approach could potentially be generalized to other disease states and immunological phenotypes. The classifier was reported to diagnose cytomegalovirus status with high specificity and sensitivity in both the original cohort and the validation cohort. Three of the identified cytomegalovirus-associated TCR beta chains were confirmed in vitro to be specific for cytomegalovirus antigens. A total of about 180 TCR beta chains were listed by the study as associated with cytomegalovirus. Most TCR sequences were seen in very few donors, while some public TCRs were found in many individuals. All 120 or so repertoires were used to score co-occurrence in the validation cohort in a later analysis, because that analysis had no HLA typing for the cohort. Of the cluster scores, about 94% were above 0 in a later analysis, which found that TCRs clustered in the first cohort also tended to co-occur in the roughly 130 validation repertoires.

CDR1 is given as MNHNS and CDR2 as SASEGT, both from the germline V gene. V drops 2 bases and J drops 3 bases, leaving 7 bases in between. Counted from cysteine to phenylalanine, this CDR3 has 13 amino acids. The kept DNA is CDR3 alone, 39 bases in frame from the first base. This receptor was obtained from a man between 18 and 29 years old in good health and CMV-seropositive. Sequences were obtained from PBMCs. The rearrangement joined TRBV6-1 to TRBJ1-1; confidence is insufficient to name the D gene. CDR3 sequence: CASSESTYTEAFF. The bases read TGTGCCAGCAGTGAATCGACTTACACTGAAGCTTTCTTT.